The 27 T cell receptor beta chains given below trace back to one sample, sequenced in a study of blood T cell repertoires in COVID-19. Libraries were prepared by immunoSEQ multiplex PCR; TCRdb keeps only in-frame clonotypes and omits some of them. The table records 80,000 to 100,000 clones, about 80% of them present only once. What was sequenced was peripheral blood. Source of these receptors: an older woman with acute or convalescent COVID-19.

This chain's CDR3 is CSVPTPPDTQYF. The DNA for the CDR3 is TGCAGCGTCCCGACTCCCCCAGATACGCAGTATTTT. The chain couples TRBV29-1 to TRBJ2-3; D call uncertain. The V and J ends lost 6 bases and 4 bases respectively, with 11 bases between them. Per the germline V gene, CDR1 is SQVTM and CDR2 is ANQGSEA. The CDR3 is made up of 12 amino acids.

The chain couples TRBV5-1 to TRBJ1-6, with D perhaps TRBD1 (6 bases). Trimming removed 4 bases at V and 6 bases at J, with 11 bases between. Germline V gene lookup returns CDR1 SGHRS and CDR2 YFSETQ. CDR3 length: 14 amino acids. CDR3 bases: TGCGCCAGCAGCGTCACAGGGTTTAATTCACCCCTCCACTTT. Residues: CASSVTGFNSPLHF.

The rearrangement joins TRBV6-5 to TRBJ1-5, with 7 bases identical to TRBD1. V trimming: 6 bases; J trimming: 7 bases; junction bases outside the gene matches: 6. Germline-derived CDR1 and CDR2 are MNHEY and SVGAGI. The CDR3 is 13 residues long. CDR3 sequence: CASSPTGLQPQHF. CDR3 coding DNA: TGTGCCAGCAGCCCGACAGGGCTACAGCCCCAGCATTTT.

The V call is TRBV2, the J call TRBJ2-1; D might be TRBD2 (5 bases). This CDR3 spans 13 amino acids. Trimming left V 7 bases short and J 6 bases short, with 13 bases between. The germline CDR1 and CDR2 sequences are SNHLY and FYNNEI. This chain's CDR3 is CASNPPGINEQFF. The CDR3 coding sequence is TGTGCCAGCAACCCCCCGGGGATCAATGAGCAGTTCTTC.

The chain uses TRBV29-1 and TRBJ2-1, with TRBD1 matching over 8 bases. Germline V gene data show CDR1 as SQVTM and CDR2 as ANQGSEA. CDR3 length: 13 amino acids. Trimming cost V 8 bases and J 1 base; bases outside gene matches: 4. CDR3 loop: CSTQGASYNEQFF. In DNA, the CDR3 is TGCAGCACCCAGGGGGCTTCCTACAATGAGCAGTTCTTC.

The chain uses TRBV6-5 and TRBJ2-7; 10 bases map to TRBD1. The germline V gene encodes CDR1 MNHEY and CDR2 SVGAGI. V shed 10 bases, J shed 2 bases, and the junction held 11 bases outside the gene matches. The CDR3 extends over 15 amino acids. The CDR3 DNA reads as TGTGCCACTTCTACTCGGACAGGGGGGACCTACGAGCAGTACTTC. Its translation is CATSTRTGGTYEQYF.

The chain uses TRBV11-3 and TRBJ2-2; TRBD1 matches 7 bases. CDR1 and CDR2 from the germline V gene are SGHNT and YENEEA. CDR3 length equals 16 residues. The J segment lost 3 bases and the V segment lost 5 bases, leaving 9 bases of the junction unmatched. This chain's CDR3 is CASSPGAGGYTGELFF. In DNA form, the CDR3 reads TGTGCCAGCAGCCCCGGAGCAGGGGGATACACCGGGGAGCTGTTTTTT.

This chain links TRBV6-5 with TRBJ2-2, with 10 bases that match TRBD2. This CDR3 region has 15 residues. V shed 7 bases, J shed 7 bases, and the junction held 9 bases outside the gene matches. Germline V gene lookup returns CDR1 MNHEY and CDR2 SVGAGI. The CDR3 nucleotides are TGTGCCAGCAAGTCGGCTAGCGGGAGCCACGGGGAGCTGTTTTTT. Amino acid sequence: CASKSASGSHGELFF.

Note on this clone: Other DNA sequences from this sample encode an identical CDR3 as well. The chain combines TRBV7-8 with TRBJ1-2; 9 nucleotides match TRBD1. Germline V gene lookup returns CDR1 SGHVS and CDR2 FQNEAQ. With V trimmed by 4 bases and J by 4 bases, 1 base remained unmatched. This CDR3 region has 13 residues. The CDR3 region has the DNA TGTGCCAGCAGCTCGGGACAGGGCTATGGCTACACCTTC. Translated, it gives CASSSGQGYGYTF.

The chain links TRBV9 to TRBJ2-3; D gene ambiguous. This CDR3 has 13 residues. Trimming took 5 bases from V and 2 from J, leaving 9 bases between them. CDR1 and CDR2 (germline): SGDLS, YYNGEE. The CDR3 DNA follows: TGTGCCAGCAGTCAGGTCAACACAGATACGCAGTATTTT. It specifies CASSQVNTDTQYF.

The chain combines TRBV28 with TRBJ2-7; 10 bases agree with TRBD1. Germline V gene lookup returns CDR1 MDHEN and CDR2 SYDVKM. The CDR3 loop spans 15 amino acids. Trimming took 7 bases from V and 5 from J; bases not matched to a gene: 11. CDR3 sequence: CASNPGDRGFHEQYF. CDR3 DNA: TGTGCCAGCAACCCCGGGGACAGGGGTTTCCACGAGCAGTACTTC.

This chain connects TRBV10-3 to TRBJ2-1; tentatively, D is TRBD2 (7 bases). The germline V gene encodes CDR1 ENHRY and CDR2 SYGVKD. This CDR3 comprises 15 residues. Trimming pared 0 bases from V and 6 bases from J, leaving 12 bases between. CDR3 nucleotide sequence: TGTGCCATCAGTGAGTCGGGGGGGGCAGGCAATGAGCAGTTCTTC. Its protein is CAISESGGAGNEQFF.

The chain is built from TRBV3-1 (or the pseudogene TRBV3-2) and TRBJ2-5; 15 nucleotides line up with TRBD2. This CDR3 is 18 amino acids long. Trimming removed 2 bases from V and 5 bases from J; junction bases left unmatched: 9. Germline CDR1 reads LGHDT; CDR2 reads YNNKEL (reference sequence). This CDR3 is CASSQPGLAGGWGETQYF. CDR3 bases: TGTGCCAGCAGCCAACCCGGACTAGCGGGAGGGTGGGGTGAGACCCAGTACTTC.

The rearrangement links TRBV3-1 (or the pseudogene TRBV3-2) to TRBJ2-7; 12 nucleotides match TRBD2. The CDR3 runs 15 residues. V lost 5 bases, J lost 7 bases, and 9 bases stayed unmatched. Germline V gene sequence: CDR1 LGHDT, CDR2 YNNKEL (reference sequence). This chain's CDR3 is CASSFRLAGVGEQYF. The CDR3 DNA follows: TGTGCCAGCAGCTTCCGACTAGCGGGAGTGGGGGAGCAGTACTTC.

The V call is TRBV2, the J call TRBJ1-4, with D perhaps TRBD1 (5 bases). Germline loops: CDR1 SNHLY, CDR2 FYNNEI. V lost 6 bases and J 0 bases, leaving 11 bases between the germline ends. The CDR3 length is 15 residues. The chain's CDR3 is CASRDDRTTNEKLFF. CDR3 DNA: TGTGCCAGCAGGGACGACAGAACAACTAATGAAAAACTGTTTTTT. Together with reference TRBV2 and TRBJ1-4, the CDR3 gives the full variable domain: EPEVTQTPSHQVTQMGQEVILRCVPISNHLYFYWYRQILGQKVEFLVSFYNNEISEKSEIFDDQFSVERPDGSNFTLKIRSTKLEDSAMYFCASRDDRTTNEKLFFGSGTQLSVL.

V is TRBV28 and J is TRBJ2-1; TRBD2 aligns across 7 bases. The germline CDR1 and CDR2 sequences are MDHEN and SYDVKM. CDR3 length: 16 amino acids. V was clipped by 10 bases and J by 2 bases; unmatched bases: 14. Here the CDR3 reads CATQSPEGGTYNEQFF. The CDR3 DNA sequence: TGTGCCACCCAAAGCCCAGAGGGAGGGACCTACAATGAGCAGTTCTTC.

This clone has more than one count but fewer than ten. The chain joins TRBV5-6 to TRBJ2-2, with 8 bases fitting TRBD1. This CDR3 has 15 amino acids. Germline values: CDR1 SGHDT, CDR2 YYEEEE. With 0 bases clipped from V and 10 bases from J, the junction kept 8 bases outside the gene matches. The CDR3 loop is CASSLGGTGREELFF. The DNA of the CDR3 is TGTGCCAGCAGCTTGGGAGGGACAGGCCGAGAGGAGCTGTTTTTT.

This clone was recorded once. The rearrangement uses TRBV5-1 and TRBJ2-7; 14 bases match TRBD2. This CDR3 spans 15 amino acids. The junction had 7 bases not matched to a gene; V was cut back by 4 bases and J by 7 bases. CDR1 SGHRS and CDR2 YFSETQ come from the germline V gene. CDR3 region: CASSPGLAGVGEQYF. The CDR3 DNA sequence: TGCGCCAGCAGCCCGGGACTAGCGGGAGTCGGTGAGCAGTACTTC.

This clone was seen just once. The chain uses TRBV27 and TRBJ2-7, with 10 bases lining up with TRBD1. After removal of 2 bases from V and 5 bases from J, the junction contained 6 bases not matched to a gene. The CDR3 runs 15 residues. The germline V gene has CDR1 MNHEY and CDR2 SMNVEV (reference sequence). The CDR3 nucleotides read TGTGCCAGCAGTTTACTCGGGACAGGGGATGACGAGCAGTACTTC. Its translation: CASSLLGTGDDEQYF.

Concerning this clone: Germline is not matched at one junction end, which may reflect a read error. V usage is TRBV4-2 and J usage is TRBJ2-7, with a possible D match to TRBD2 (5 bases). Germline V gene sequence: CDR1 LGHNA, CDR2 YNFKEQ. This CDR3 has 12 residues. CDR3 bases: TGTGCCAGCAGCCAAGACATCGGGGATCTCTCCTTC. Translating gives CASSQDIGDLSF.

The genes are TRBV6-2 or TRBV6-3 and TRBJ2-7; D is perhaps TRBD1 (6 bases). Trimming stripped 3 bases from V and 3 bases from J, with 12 bases between. Germline loops: CDR1 MNHEY, CDR2 SVGEGT. The CDR3 has 14 amino acids. The CDR3 spells CASSYAGANYEQYF. CDR3 coding DNA: TGTGCCAGCAGTTATGCAGGGGCCAACTACGAGCAGTACTTC.

The V call is TRBV28, the J call TRBJ2-5; D possibly corresponds to TRBD2 (6 bases). This CDR3 has 14 residues. Germline-derived CDR1 and CDR2 are MDHEN and SYDVKM. The V gene lost 8 bases and the J gene lost 1 base, with 14 bases spanning the gap. The CDR3 loop reads CASSGDGVQETQYF. Here the CDR3 DNA reads TGTGCCAGCTCGGGGGACGGCGTCCAAGAGACCCAGTACTTC.

This clone was counted a single time. The chain recombines TRBV9 with TRBJ1-6; no definite D call. This CDR3 contains 14 residues. CDR1 is SGDLS, CDR2 YYNGEE, per germline. Trimming pared 0 bases from V and 6 bases from J, leaving 7 bases between. The CDR3 DNA reads TGTGCCAGCAGCGTAGGAACAAGTAATTCACCCCTCCACTTT. Translated: CASSVGTSNSPLHF. The full variable domain, in which reference TRBV9 and TRBJ1-6 provide the parts outside the CDR3, is DSGVTQTPKHLITATGQRVTLRCSPRSGDLSVYWYQQSLDQGLQFLIQYYNGEERAKGNILERFSAQQFPDLHSELNLSSLELGDSALYFCASSVGTSNSPLHFGNGTRLTVT.

The chain employs TRBV7-6 and TRBJ2-1, with 9 bases that match TRBD2. Germline V gene lookup returns CDR1 SGHVS and CDR2 FNYEAQ. This CDR3 spans 16 amino acids. V lost 5 bases and J lost 6; bases outside the gene matches: 11. The CDR3 spells CASSPNPSGKVNEQFF. As DNA, the CDR3 is TGTGCCAGCAGCCCAAACCCTAGCGGGAAGGTCAATGAGCAGTTCTTC.

V and J are TRBV11-1 and TRBJ2-3; 7 nucleotides align to TRBD1. Germline assignment: CDR1 SGHAT and CDR2 FQDESV (reference sequence). This CDR3 spans 14 amino acids. The trim removed 3 bases at V and 2 bases at J, leaving 2 bases unmatched. This CDR3 reads CASSFGQVTDTQYF. The CDR3, as DNA: TGTGCCAGCAGCTTCGGACAGGTCACAGATACGCAGTATTTT.

V is TRBV18 and J is TRBJ2-3; possible D gene TRBD1, 5 bases. There are 11 residues in the CDR3. Germline loops: CDR1 KGHSH, CDR2 LQKENI. Deletions cut 6 bases from V and 8 bases from J, with 9 bases between. The CDR3 bases are TGTGCCAGCTCCCCTGACAGTACGCAGTATTTT. This codes for CASSPDSTQYF. Full variable domain (rest looked up from reference TRBV18 and TRBJ2-3): NAGVMQNPRHLVRRRGQEARLRCSPMKGHSHVYWYRQLPEEGLKFMVYLQKENIIDESGMPKERFSAEFPKEGPSILRIQQVVRGDSAAYFCASSPDSTQYFGPGTRLTVL.

This chain uses TRBV15 with TRBJ2-2; 8 nucleotides align to TRBD1. Germline CDR1 and CDR2: LNHNV and YYDKDF (reference sequence). The CDR3 runs to 18 residues. V trimming: 0 bases; J trimming: 1 base; junction bases outside the gene matches: 7. The CDR3 DNA sequence: TGTGCCACCAGCAGAGATCCACCCGGGACAGGGAACACCGGGGAGCTGTTTTTT. As protein: CATSRDPPGTGNTGELFF.